The subject of this entry is one TCR beta chain. This entry belongs to a study of Tregs in tolerant kidney transplant recipients. Looked up from germline, CDR1 is SGHDN and CDR2 is FVKESK. V was clipped by 2 bases and J by 8 bases, with 9 bases between them. CDR3 length: 12 amino acids. Here immunoSEQ multiplex PCR was the method, and the copy in TCRdb shows in-frame clones only, minus some. The sample carries fewer than 80,000 clones, roughly nine tenths recorded once. The sample was CD4+ T cells from blood, taken before the transplant. This sequence originates from a human donor who received a combined kidney and bone marrow transplant. The rearrangement links TRBV14 to TRBJ1-2; D gene uncertain. CDR3 in amino acids: CASSQSQYGYTF. CDR3 nucleotides: TGTGCCAGCAGCCAAAGTCAGTACGGCTACACCTTC.